This T cell receptor beta chain was sequenced during a study of blood T cell repertoires in COVID-19. As for the study in general: The United States, Italy and Spain supplied acute and convalescent COVID-19 samples.

Participant age was roughly 18 to 90 years, and participants resided in about two dozen US areas. The table came from immunoSEQ multiplex PCR; TCRdb's copy has only in-frame clones and leaves some out. Here the sample spans about 360,000 clones, more than 75% being singletons. CDR1 and CDR2 (germline): SGHVS, FQNEAQ. The CDR3 spans 18 residues. The ends lost 5 bases at V and 1 base at J; junction bases unmatched: 9. This clone has a single count. The TCR comes from a man under 40 who had recovered from COVID-19. Material: PBMCs or T cells enriched from blood (not recorded which). The V and J genes are TRBV7-8 and TRBJ2-5; 14 bases line up with TRBD2. The CDR3 DNA follows: TGTGCCAGCAGCGATCGACTAGCGGGGGGGATCGGCCAAGAGACCCAGTACTTC. This encodes CASSDRLAGGIGQETQYF.